The entry below describes one T cell receptor beta chain. Between the trimmed V and J ends, which lost 4 bases and 7 bases, there was a span of 14 bases. The V gene's germline CDR1 is SGHRS and CDR2 YFSETQ. The CDR3 consists of 14 residues. In the original workflow: Estimation of nucleated cell counts relied on the amplification of reference gene primers. Some clones are missing from TCRdb's copy, which holds only in-frame ones; the method was immunoSEQ multiplex PCR. V, J and clone size were drawn from that table, and D and trimming were deduced from the DNA. The sample contains 15,000 or so clones, approximately 88% of which appear only once. This sample was taken from a study of blood T cell repertoires in COVID-19.

The sequencing input was peripheral blood. This clonotype originated in a human donor in a cohort sampled during active COVID-19. The gene calls are TRBV5-1 and TRBJ1-4; possibly TRBD1 for D (6 bases). CDR3 region: CASSSDRIGEKLFF. CDR3 DNA: TGCGCCAGCAGCAGCGACAGGATCGGTGAAAAACTGTTTTTT.